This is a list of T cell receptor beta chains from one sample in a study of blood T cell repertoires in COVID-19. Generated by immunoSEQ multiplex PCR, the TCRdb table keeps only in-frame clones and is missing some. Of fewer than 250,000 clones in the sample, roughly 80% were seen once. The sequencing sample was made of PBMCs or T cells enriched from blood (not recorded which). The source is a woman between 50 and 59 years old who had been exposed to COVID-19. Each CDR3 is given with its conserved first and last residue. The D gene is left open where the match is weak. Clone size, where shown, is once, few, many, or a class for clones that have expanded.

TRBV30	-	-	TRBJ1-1	TGTGCCTGGATATCCTGGACAGATCCCAACACTGAAGCTTTCTTT	CAWISWTDPNTEAFF
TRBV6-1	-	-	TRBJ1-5	TGTGCCAGCAGCGAAAGCGGGGTCGGGAGCAATCAGCCCCAGCATTTT	CASSESGVGSNQPQHF
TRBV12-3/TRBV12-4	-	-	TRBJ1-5	TGTGCCAGCAGTCCTTCCCTCAATCAGCCCCAGCATTTT	CASSPSLNQPQHF
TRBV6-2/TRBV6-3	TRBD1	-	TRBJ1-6	TGTGCCAGCAGTGACCGACAGGGGGCAAGTTCACCCCTCCACTTT	CASSDRQGASSPLHF
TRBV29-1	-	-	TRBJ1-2	TGCAGCGTACTCCAGGGGTTAGCTAACTATGGCTACACCTTC	CSVLQGLANYGYTF
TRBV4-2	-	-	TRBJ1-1	TGTGCCAGCAGCCTAAGGGTGCGTGGGGGGACTGAAGCTTTCTTT	CASSLRVRGGTEAFF
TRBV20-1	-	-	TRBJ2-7	TGCAGTGCTGCGTCCAAGCACGAGCAGTACTTC	CSAASKHEQYF
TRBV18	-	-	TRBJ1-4	TGTGCCAGCTCACCACGGCTTTTGGGGGCAGGGGAAAAACTGTTTTTT	CASSPRLLGAGEKLFF
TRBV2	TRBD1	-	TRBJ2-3	TGTGCCAGCAAGCTTGACAGGGGAATCACAGATACGCAGTATTTT	CASKLDRGITDTQYF
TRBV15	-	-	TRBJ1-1	TGTGCCACCAGCCCTCAGGGTACTAGGATCGGAGGGACTGAAGCTTTCTTT	CATSPQGTRIGGTEAFF
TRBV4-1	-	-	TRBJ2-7	TGCGCCAGCAGCCCGACAGGAAGACCCTACGAGCAGTACTTC	CASSPTGRPYEQYF
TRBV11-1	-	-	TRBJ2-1	TGTGCCAGCAGCCTAAGGCCCCAGGCGAGCGGTGGGTTCCCATTCTTC	CASSLRPQASGGFPFF
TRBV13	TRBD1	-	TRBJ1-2	TGTGCCAGCAGCTTGGGGGACAGGGCGGGCGGCTACACCTTC	CASSLGDRAGGYTF
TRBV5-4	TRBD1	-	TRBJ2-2	TGTGCCACCAAACTCCAAGTGACAGGGACGAACACCGGGGAGCTGTTTTTT	CATKLQVTGTNTGELFF
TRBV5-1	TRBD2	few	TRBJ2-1	TGCGCCAGCAGCTTGTCACTAGCGGGGGGGCAGTTCTTC	CASSLSLAGGQFF
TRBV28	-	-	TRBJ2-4	TGTGCCAGCAGTCATCCAGGGGTTGGTGGAAACATTCAGTACTTC	CASSHPGVGGNIQYF
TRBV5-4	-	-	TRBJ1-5	TGTGCCAGCAGCTTGGAACGGGGGGAGCCCCAGCATTTT	CASSLERGEPQHF
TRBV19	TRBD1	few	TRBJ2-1	TGTGCCAGTAGTATAGGGACGGGGACAGGGCAGGTTGATGAGCAGTTCTTC	CASSIGTGTGQVDEQFF
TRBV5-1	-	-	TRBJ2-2	TGCGCCAGCAGCTTTTCCCAGGGGCCGATCGGGGAGCTGTTTTTT	CASSFSQGPIGELFF
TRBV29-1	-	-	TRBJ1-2	TGCAGCGTTGATACTGGACAGCCCTATGGCTACACCTTC	CSVDTGQPYGYTF
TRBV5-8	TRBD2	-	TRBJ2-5	TGTGCCAGCACCCGGCGGGGGGGTCAAGAGACCCAGTACTTC	CASTRRGGQETQYF
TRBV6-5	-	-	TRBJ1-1	TGTGCCAGCACCGAACCAGGCACTGAAGCTTTCTTT	CASTEPGTEAFF
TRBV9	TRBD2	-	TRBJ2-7	TGTGCCAGCAGCGTAGGTCGCGGGGGAACCTACGAGCAGTACTTC	CASSVGRGGTYEQYF
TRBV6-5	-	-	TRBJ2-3	TGTGCCAGTACGAATAGCATCGGGACAGATACGCAGTATTTT	CASTNSIGTDTQYF
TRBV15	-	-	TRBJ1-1	TGTGCCACCAGCAGAGAGGGGGCTTTGAACACTGAAGCTTTCTTT	CATSREGALNTEAFF
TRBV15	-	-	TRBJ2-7	TGTGCCACCAGCGAAGCAGGCTACGAGCAGTACTTC	CATSEAGYEQYF
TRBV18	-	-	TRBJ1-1	TGTGCCAGCTCACCAATACAGAAGGACACTGAAGCTTTCTTT	CASSPIQKDTEAFF
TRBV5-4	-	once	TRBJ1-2	TGTGCCAGCAGCTTGGGAGAAGCGTATGGCTACACCTTC	CASSLGEAYGYTF
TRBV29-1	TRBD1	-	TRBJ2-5	TGCAGCGTCCGACGTACAGGGGGGAAAGAGACCCAGTACTTC	CSVRRTGGKETQYF
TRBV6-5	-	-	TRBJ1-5	TGTGCCAGCAGTTACGGGCGGGGCCAGCCCCAGCATTTT	CASSYGRGQPQHF
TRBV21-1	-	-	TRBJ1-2	TGTGCCAGCAGCCGTAACAGGGTTGATGGCTACACCTTC	CASSRNRVDGYTF
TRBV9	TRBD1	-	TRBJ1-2	TGTGCCAGCAGCACCCTAGGACAGGGGGCCGGCTACACCTTC	CASSTLGQGAGYTF
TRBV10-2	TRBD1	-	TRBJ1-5	TGCGCCAGCAGCGCTCGACAGGGTTATAGCAATCAGCCCCAGCATTTT	CASSARQGYSNQPQHF
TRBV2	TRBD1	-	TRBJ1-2	TGTGCCAGCAGTGGGACAGGGGGCTTTGGCTACACCTTC	CASSGTGGFGYTF
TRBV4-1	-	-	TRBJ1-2	TGCGCCAGCAGCCACTACCCCGGGTTCTATGGCTACACCTTC	CASSHYPGFYGYTF
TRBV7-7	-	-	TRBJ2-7	TGTGCCAGCAGCTTAGGGCAGGGTAACGAGCAGTACTTC	CASSLGQGNEQYF
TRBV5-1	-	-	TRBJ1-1	TGCGCCAGCAGCTTGGAAGGGGCTCCTCAGAACACTGAAGCTTTCTTT	CASSLEGAPQNTEAFF
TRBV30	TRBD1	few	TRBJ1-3	TGTGCCTGGAGCCTTGACAGGGCGGAGAAAAACACCATATATTTT	CAWSLDRAEKNTIYF
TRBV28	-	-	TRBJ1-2	TGTGCCACCGGGGTAAACTATGGCTACACCTTC	CATGVNYGYTF
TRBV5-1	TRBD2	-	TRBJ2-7	TGCGCCAGCAGCCCGGGACTATTTGAGTCCATTTACGAGCAGTACTTC	CASSPGLFESIYEQYF
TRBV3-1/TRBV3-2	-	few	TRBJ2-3	TGTGCCAGCAGCCAAGAAGTATGGTCCGCGGGGCCCCGCGGTACGCAGTATTTT	CASSQEVWSAGPRGTQYF
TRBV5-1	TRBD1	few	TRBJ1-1	TGCGCCAGCAGCTTTTGGGACAGGGGATTAGCTTTCTTT	CASSFWDRGLAFF
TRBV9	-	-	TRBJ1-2	TGTGCCAGCAGCGTAGGTGCGGCTGATTCGTATGGCTACACCTTC	CASSVGAADSYGYTF
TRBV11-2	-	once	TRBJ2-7	TGTGCCAGCAGCCGACAGGTTCTATACGAGCAGTACTTC	CASSRQVLYEQYF
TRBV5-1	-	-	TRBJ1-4	TGCGCCAGCAGCTTGGTTGGCGTACAGGGCAATGAAAAACTGTTTTTT	CASSLVGVQGNEKLFF
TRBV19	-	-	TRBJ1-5	TGTGCCAGTCTTAATCAGCCCCAGCATTTT	CASLNQPQHF
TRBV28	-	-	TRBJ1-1	TGTGCCACGGATAGCTTGAACACTGAAGCTTTCTTT	CATDSLNTEAFF
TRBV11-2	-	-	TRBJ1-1	TGTGCCAGCAGCTTAGGCGGTAAGAACACTGAAGCTTTCTTT	CASSLGGKNTEAFF
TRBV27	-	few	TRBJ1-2	TGTGCCAGCAGTTTATCCGGGGGAGGCTACACCTTC	CASSLSGGGYTF
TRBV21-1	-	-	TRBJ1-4	TGTGCCAGCAGCAAAGACCGAGGAGAGGGAAAAGGAAAACTGTTTTTT	CASSKDRGEGKGKLFF
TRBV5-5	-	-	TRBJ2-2	TGTGCCAGCAGGCCTTTTAGAGTGACCGGGGAGCTGTTTTTT	CASRPFRVTGELFF
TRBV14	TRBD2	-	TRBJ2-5	TGTGCCAGCAGCCGCCGCGTTATAGGCGGGGGAGAGACCCAGTACTTC	CASSRRVIGGGETQYF
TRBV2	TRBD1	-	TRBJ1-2	TGTGCCAGCAGTGAAACAGGGGATGGCTACACCTTC	CASSETGDGYTF
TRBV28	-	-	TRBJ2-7	TGTGCCAGCAGTTTGGGTGGGGGCCGCCCCTACGAGCAGTACTTC	CASSLGGGRPYEQYF
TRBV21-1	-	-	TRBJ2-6	TGTGCCACCCAGGGGTGGGGGACAGCGGTCTCTGGGGCCAACGTCCTGACTTTC	CATQGWGTAVSGANVLTF
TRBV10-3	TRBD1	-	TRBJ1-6	TGTGCCATCAGTGCTCGACCGGGACAGGGTTTTTCACCCCTCCACTTT	CAISARPGQGFSPLHF
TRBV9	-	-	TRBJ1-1	TGTGCCAGCAGCCCAACGGTCCGACAGAACACTGAAGCTTTCTTT	CASSPTVRQNTEAFF
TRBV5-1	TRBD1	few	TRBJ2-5	TGCGCCAGCAGCTTGGACTTTTTGGGCAGGGGGGAGACCCAGTACTTC	CASSLDFLGRGETQYF
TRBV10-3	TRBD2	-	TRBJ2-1	TGTGCCATCAGTGAGTCGGGGACTACTTCTGATGAGCAGTTCTTC	CAISESGTTSDEQFF